A selection of T cell receptor beta chains follows, all from one sample in a study of T-cell memory formation after mild COVID-19. MiXCR, applied by TCRdb to the 5' RACE reads, yields one record per CDR3 protein. The table lists fewer than 150,000 distinct CDR3 sequences, more than 13% of them singletons. The specimen sequenced was PBMCs or a T cell subset sorted from them (not recorded which). The receptors stem from an adult woman who had mild COVID-19 (a few samples of this study predate the infection). Cell type and time point are not known. Each CDR3 is given with its conserved first and last residue. A D gene is named only where the DNA matches it firmly. Part of the rows lack a size; the others show once, few, many or a class for expanded clones.

-,TRBV18,TRBJ1-1,TRBD1,14,TGTGCCAGCTCACCTGAGGGGGCTGGGACTGAAGCTTTCTTT,CASSPEGAGTEAFF
many,TRBV7-9,TRBJ2-3,-,12,TGTGCCAGCGGGGATCACACAGATACGCAGTATTTT,CASGDHTDTQYF
-,TRBV9,TRBJ1-6,-,14,TGTGCCAGCAGCGTAGATGGAGGGAATTCACCCCTCCACTTT,CASSVDGGNSPLHF
-,TRBV19,TRBJ2-3,-,14,TGTGCCAGTAGCGAGCTCAAATCCACAGATACGCAGTATTTT,CASSELKSTDTQYF
-,TRBV10-3,TRBJ2-7,-,12,TGTGCCATCAGTGAGTCGGCCAGGTGGCAGTACTTC,CAISESARWQYF
many,TRBV29-1,TRBJ2-5,TRBD1,18,TGCAGCGTTGAAGATCGCTCGCCGGGACAGGCGTACCAAGAGACCCAGTACTTC,CSVEDRSPGQAYQETQYF
-,TRBV9,TRBJ2-1,TRBD2,18,TGTGCCAGCAGCGTAGCCCGTTTGGGACTAGGGATTGACAATGAGCAGTTCTTC,CASSVARLGLGIDNEQFF
-,TRBV29-1,TRBJ2-3,-,16,TGCAGCGTTGAAGAGGGCAAAGGCCCCATCACAGATACGCAGTATTTT,CSVEEGKGPITDTQYF
few,TRBV6-5,TRBJ2-7,TRBD1,15,TGTGCCAGCAGTTACTTGAACGGACAGGGTCGTGAGCAGTACTTC,CASSYLNGQGREQYF
many,TRBV12-3/TRBV12-4,TRBJ2-3,-,14,TGTGCCAGCAGTTTAGCGGGAGGCACAGATACGCAGTATTTT,CASSLAGGTDTQYF
-,TRBV7-9,TRBJ2-3,TRBD2,17,TGTGCCAGCAGCTTATCCGGGGGGTCGTCGATCACAGATACGCAGTATTTT,CASSLSGGSSITDTQYF
few,TRBV6-5,TRBJ2-7,-,16,TGTGCCAGCAGTTGGGGACTGGCGGGCGCGGCCTTGGAGCAGTACTTC,CASSWGLAGAALEQYF
few,TRBV4-3,TRBJ2-5,TRBD2,16,TGCGCCAGCAGCCCCCTCGCGGGAGGGCCGAGGGAGACCCAGTACTTC,CASSPLAGGPRETQYF
-,TRBV5-1,TRBJ2-2,TRBD1,15,TGCGCCAGCAGCTTATGGACAGGGGATGCCGGGGAGCTGTTTTTT,CASSLWTGDAGELFF
-,TRBV12-3/TRBV12-4,TRBJ1-1,-,13,TGTGCCAGCAGTTTAGAGGTAGGCACTGAAGCTTTCTTT,CASSLEVGTEAFF
few,TRBV6-5,TRBJ2-7,-,13,TGTGCCAGCAGTTACTCGTTAGGGGTCGAGCAGTACTTC,CASSYSLGVEQYF
few,TRBV2,TRBJ2-7,-,13,TGTGCCAGCCGTGGACATTATCGCTACGAGCAGTACTTC,CASRGHYRYEQYF
few,TRBV7-2,TRBJ2-3,TRBD2,17,TGTGCCAGCAGCTTAGGATTTAGCGGGAGCGCGACAGATACGCAGTATTTT,CASSLGFSGSATDTQYF
few,TRBV5-1,TRBJ1-1,TRBD1,19,TGCGCCAGCAGCTTGGTTCCGACAGGGGCCTTGAAGGTGAACACTGAAGCTTTCTTT,CASSLVPTGALKVNTEAFF
-,TRBV15,TRBJ1-1,TRBD1,17,TGTGCCACCAGCAGTGTCCGAACAGGGGGCTGGAACACTGAAGCTTTCTTT,CATSSVRTGGWNTEAFF